This TCR beta chain was identified during a study of T and B cells in COVID-19 patients. General observations from the study: Highly clonal in active COVID-19, TRB repertoires exceeded healthy-donor diversity and richness at recovery.

Multiplex PCR with BIOMED2 TRB-A/B primer pools amplified TRB rearrangements. TCRdb reprocessed the multiplex PCR reads with MiXCR, giving one entry per CDR3 protein. The table lists about 21,000 distinct CDR3 sequences, roughly 29% of them singletons. Turning to this clonotype: As yet, its antigen is unknown.

Each TRB amplification used roughly 250-550 ng of genomic DNA from blood. Germline assignment: CDR1 MDHEN and CDR2 SYDVKM. The germline V and J ends were trimmed by 8 bases and 9 bases, with 11 bases remaining between them. This CDR3 has 11 amino acids. The sample was blood. This TCR was sampled from a human donor who had recovered from COVID-19. The chain links TRBV28 to TRBJ2-1; D remains ambiguous. CDR3 loop: CASGVSREQFF. In DNA, the CDR3 is TGTGCCAGCGGCGTGTCCCGTGAGCAGTTCTTC.